The rows below give T cell receptor beta chains drawn from one sample of a study of OX40 agonist ivuxolimab in advanced cancers. Assay: immunoSEQ multiplex PCR; the TCRdb copy retains only in-frame clones and omits some. The data hold about 58,000 clones, with approximately 75% observed a single time. Sequencing was performed on CD4+ or CD8+ T cells sorted from blood, taken in a trial of the OX40 agonist ivuxolimab. The receptors shown here come from an adult with an advanced solid tumor such as melanoma, head and neck, liver or kidney cancer. Both conserved end residues are part of each CDR3. Each record gives: J gene, V gene, D gene, clone size, CDR3 DNA, CDR3 protein. The D gene is left open where the match is weak. Some rows have no size entry. The others give once, few or many, or a class for an expanded clone.

>TRBJ2-1|TRBV5-8|.|.
TGTGCCAGCAGCTTGGCCCTTTTCCTGGATAATGAGCAGTTCTTC
CASSLALFLDNEQFF
>TRBJ2-5|TRBV5-1|.|.
TGCGCCAGCAGCTTGCCAGCGTCGGCAGAGACCCAGTACTTC
CASSLPASAETQYF
>TRBJ2-2|TRBV11-2|.|.
TGTGCCAGCAGCTTAGTGAGGACCGGGGAGCTGTTTTTT
CASSLVRTGELFF
>TRBJ1-5|TRBV6-5|.|.
TGTGCCAGCAGTTCGGGAGGTTCCAATCAGCCCCAGCATTTT
CASSSGGSNQPQHF
>TRBJ1-6|TRBV10-2|.|.
TGCGCCAGCAGTGAGTCTGTGGGGGGCGCGAATAATTCACCCCTCCACTTT
CASSESVGGANNSPLHF
>TRBJ2-7|TRBV10-3|.|.
TGTGCCGTGACAGGTGGGACCGAGCAGTACTTC
CAVTGGTEQYF
>TRBJ2-3|TRBV6-1|TRBD2|.
TGTGCCAGCAGACTAGCGGGGGGCACCGAACAGTATTTT
CASRLAGGTEQYF
>TRBJ2-2|TRBV9|TRBD1|.
TGTGCCAGCAGCGTAGTAGGGGGCACGAACACCGGGGAGCTGTTTTTT
CASSVVGGTNTGELFF
>TRBJ1-6|TRBV6-6|TRBD1|few
TGTGCCAGCAGTTCCCAGGGGGCTACTTCACCCCTCCACTTT
CASSSQGATSPLHF
>TRBJ2-5|TRBV4-1|.|.
TGCGCCAGCAGCCAAGAATCAGGTCTGTTTTGGCTTGGGTGGGAGACCCAGTACTTC
CASSQESGLFWLGWETQYF
>TRBJ1-6|TRBV9|.|once
TGTGCCAGCAGCCAACGGGTCAATAATTCACCCCTCCACTTT
CASSQRVNNSPLHF
>TRBJ2-3|TRBV19|TRBD2|.
TGTGCCAGTAGTAGGCGGGGGTGGACAGATACGCAGTATTTT
CASSRRGWTDTQYF
>TRBJ1-5|TRBV6-6|.|.
TGTGCCAGCACCAGAGGCAGCTATCAGCCCCAGCATTTT
CASTRGSYQPQHF
>TRBJ2-1|TRBV7-2|.|.
TGTGCCAGCAGCCTCGTCGGACGACCTCAGCAGTTCTTC
CASSLVGRPQQFF
>TRBJ2-7|TRBV6-1|TRBD2|.
TGTGCCAGCAGGGCTGCGGGGGGGGTTGGCTACGAGCAGTACTTC
CASRAAGGVGYEQYF
>TRBJ1-2|TRBV7-9|.|.
TGTGCCAGCAGCCCTGCTTGGCTGCGGAGACAGGACTATGGCTACACCTTC
CASSPAWLRRQDYGYTF
>TRBJ1-6|TRBV30|.|.
TGTGCCTGGATGGGTAGGGGGGGTGATGGATCACCCCTCCACTTT
CAWMGRGGDGSPLHF
>TRBJ2-7|TRBV5-4|.|.
TGTGCCAGCAGCCCCTCCGGGCCCGCTTCGGGCTACGAGCAGTACTTC
CASSPSGPASGYEQYF
>TRBJ2-7|TRBV11-1|.|.
TGTGCCAGCAACCTTGGCGCCGGGACGCAAGACTCCTACGAGCAGTACTTC
CASNLGAGTQDSYEQYF
>TRBJ2-5|TRBV5-4|.|.
TGTGCCAGCAGCCTTTCCGGAGAGACCCAGTACTTC
CASSLSGETQYF
>TRBJ1-2|TRBV5-1|.|once
TGCGCCAGCAGCCCCTATGGACTTAGCTATGGCTACACCTTC
CASSPYGLSYGYTF
>TRBJ1-3|TRBV9|.|.
TGTGCCAGCAGCGTAGGGGAAGGGGGGACAAGGAACTCTGGAAACACCATATATTTT
CASSVGEGGTRNSGNTIYF
>TRBJ2-3|TRBV5-1|TRBD2|once
TGCGCCAGCAGATTAGCGGGGGGGCACCCTAGCACAGATACGCAGTATTTT
CASRLAGGHPSTDTQYF
>TRBJ2-3|TRBV27|TRBD1|.
TGTGCCAGCAGTTTAAAATTGTTAAAGGGACAGGGGCGCACAGATACGCAGTATTTT
CASSLKLLKGQGRTDTQYF